This T cell receptor (beta chain) stems from a study of blood T cell repertoires in COVID-19. Study background: T cells, B-cell-depleted T cells, or PBMCs supplied cDNA or gDNA.

Recruits, aged about 18 to 100 years, lived in 24 US areas. Cohort 3 donors counted as recovered after two negative PCRs, clearance, or resolved symptoms. A single count supports this clone. The CDR3 loop spans 14 amino acids. The V end was cut by 4 bases, the J end by 1 base, with 10 bases between. In germline, CDR1 is SGHTA, CDR2 FQGNSA. As originally analysed: Using reference gene primer amplification, nucleated cell counts were estimated. Profiled with immunoSEQ multiplex PCR; TCRdb holds only in-frame clones, not every one. V, J and clone size are those of that table, while D and trimming were read from the DNA. The sample records about 330,000 clones, about 87% being singletons.

The chain is built from TRBV7-2 and TRBJ1-1; no clear D. This TCR derives from a young man who had recovered from COVID-19. Sequenced: PBMCs or T cells enriched from blood (not recorded which). The DNA for the CDR3 is TGTGCCAGCAGCTCCAGCCCGGGGAACACTGAAGCTTTCTTT. Translated: CASSSSPGNTEAFF.